The 22 T cell receptor beta chains below were found in one sample sequenced in a study of OX40 agonist ivuxolimab in advanced cancers. Sequenced by immunoSEQ multiplex PCR; TCRdb stores in-frame clones only, minus some. The sample lists 50,000 to 80,000 clones, 91% occurring once. Material: CD4+ or CD8+ T cells sorted from blood, obtained in a trial of the OX40 agonist ivuxolimab. These receptor sequences come from an adult with an advanced solid tumor such as melanoma, head and neck, liver or kidney cancer.

This chain joins TRBV11-3 and TRBJ1-2; no firm D call. Germline V lookup: CDR1 SGHNT, CDR2 YENEEA. The CDR3 covers 15 residues. Between the trimmed V and J ends, which lost 1 base and 1 base, there was a span of 10 bases. This chain's CDR3 is CASSLGGPNNYGYTF. The CDR3 DNA reads TGTGCCAGCAGCTTAGGAGGCCCGAATAACTATGGCTACACCTTC.

This chain joins TRBV10-2 and TRBJ2-7; TRBD2 aligns across 9 bases. Germline CDR1 reads WSHSY; CDR2 reads SAAADI. Germline trimming cut 5 bases from V and 6 bases from J; bases unmatched to any gene: 8. CDR3 length equals 14 residues. CDR3 coding DNA: TGCGCCAGCAGTCCATTAGCGGGAGAAAGCGAGCAGTACTTC. This encodes CASSPLAGESEQYF.

This chain links TRBV5-8 with TRBJ2-7; D ambiguous. Looked up from germline, CDR1 is SGHTS and CDR2 is YDEGEE. The V gene lost 4 bases and the J gene lost 3 bases, with 8 bases spanning the gap. This CDR3 region has 12 residues. The DNA for the CDR3 is TGTGCCAGCAGCGGACCAGGCTACGAGCAGTACTTC. It yields the protein CASSGPGYEQYF.

The V call is TRBV19, the J call TRBJ2-3, with 11 nucleotides matching TRBD2. With V trimmed by 5 bases and J by 6 bases, 10 bases remained unmatched. Germline V lookup: CDR1 LNHDA, CDR2 SQIVND (reference sequence). This CDR3 region has 16 residues. CDR3 residues: CASSLTSGSSVDTQYF. The CDR3 bases are TGTGCCAGTAGTCTCACTAGCGGGAGTTCAGTGGATACGCAGTATTTT.

The chain combines TRBV15 with TRBJ1-2; D remains ambiguous. Deletions cut 3 bases from V and 0 bases from J, with 5 bases between. The CDR3 spans 13 residues. Per germline, CDR1 LNHNV and CDR2 YYDKDF (reference sequence). The CDR3 is CATSRDTNYGYTF. The DNA for the CDR3 is TGTGCCACCAGCAGGGATACTAACTATGGCTACACCTTC.

V gene TRBV7-2 combines with J gene TRBJ1-1; 7 bases agree with TRBD1. The CDR3 is made up of 13 amino acids. V shed 5 bases and J 5 bases; nucleotides not matched to a gene: 5. The germline V gene encodes CDR1 SGHTA and CDR2 FQGNSA. The CDR3 reads CASSQPGGTEAFF. Here the CDR3 DNA reads TGTGCCAGCAGCCAACCAGGGGGAACTGAAGCTTTCTTT.

The genes are TRBV6-5 and TRBJ1-1; TRBD1 matches 10 bases. V lost 6 bases and J lost 5; bases outside the gene matches: 6. From germline, CDR1 is MNHEY and CDR2 SVGAGI. There are 14 residues in the CDR3. The CDR3 here is CASRWTGGGTEAFF. The CDR3 coding sequence is TGTGCCAGCAGATGGACAGGGGGAGGAACTGAAGCTTTCTTT.

This chain links TRBV30 with TRBJ1-4, with D possibly TRBD1 on 5 matching bases. The CDR3 runs to 13 residues. V was pared by 8 bases and J by 7 bases, with 17 bases between. Germline lookup yields CDR1 GTSNPN and CDR2 SVGIG (reference sequence). In DNA form, the CDR3 reads TGTGCCCATGGGGCAGGTGGTGTTGAAAAACTGTTTTTT. It codes for CAHGAGGVEKLFF.

J is TRBJ2-1 and V is TRBV19; 15 nucleotides match TRBD2. V lost 5 bases and J lost 8; bases outside the gene matches: 7. The CDR3 has 16 residues. Per germline, CDR1 LNHDA and CDR2 SQIVND (reference sequence). The chain's CDR3 is CASSVGLAGGGDEQFF. The CDR3 nucleotides read TGTGCCAGTAGTGTAGGACTAGCGGGAGGGGGCGATGAGCAGTTCTTC.

The chain uses TRBV6-6 and TRBJ2-1; D is uncertain. Germline V gene data show CDR1 as MNHNY and CDR2 as SVGAGI (reference sequence). The germline V and J ends were trimmed by 7 bases and 9 bases, with 19 bases remaining between them. The CDR3 runs 14 residues. CDR3 amino acids: CASNENSGSGEQFF. CDR3 coding DNA: TGTGCCAGCAATGAAAACTCCGGGTCGGGTGAGCAGTTCTTC.

This CDR3 is CASSSGEGTDTQYF. CDR3 in DNA: TGTGCCAGCAGCTCAGGGGAAGGCACAGATACGCAGTATTTT. The chain employs TRBV7-9 and TRBJ2-3, with D perhaps matching TRBD1 (6 bases). Trimming stripped 4 bases from V and 1 base from J, with 9 bases between. The germline V gene has CDR1 SEHNR and CDR2 FQNEAQ (reference sequence). The CDR3 contains 14 residues.

The V gene is TRBV7-2, the J gene TRBJ1-2; D ambiguous. Germline V gene sequence: CDR1 SGHTA, CDR2 FQGNSA. This CDR3 has 13 amino acids. The ends were cut back, 5 bases at V and 2 bases at J, with 9 bases in the middle. The CDR3 here is CASSPDPNYGYTF. The CDR3 DNA reads as TGTGCCAGCAGCCCGGATCCGAACTATGGCTACACCTTC.

J is TRBJ2-7 and V is TRBV11-3; D could derive from TRBD1 or TRBD2 (5 bases each). CDR1 SGHNT and CDR2 YENEEA come from the germline V gene. The CDR3 sequence is 15 residues long. V was clipped by 0 bases and J by 0 bases, with 9 bases between them. The CDR3 DNA follows: TGTGCCAGCAGCTTAGAAGGGGACGGCTCCTACGAGCAGTACTTC. Protein sequence: CASSLEGDGSYEQYF.

V gene TRBV11-3 combines with J gene TRBJ2-7, with 9 bases aligning to TRBD1. CDR1 and CDR2 (germline): SGHNT, YENEEA. This CDR3 is 15 amino acids long. The ends lost 4 bases at V and 9 bases at J; junction bases unmatched: 13. Here the CDR3 reads CASSSGQGALRGQYF. The CDR3 bases are TGTGCCAGCAGCTCGGGACAGGGTGCCCTACGAGGGCAGTACTTC.

V and J are TRBV5-1 and TRBJ2-1; 14 bases fit TRBD2. The germline V gene has CDR1 SGHRS and CDR2 YFSETQ. The CDR3 runs 17 residues. The junction had 9 bases not matched to a gene; V was cut back by 3 bases and J by 7 bases. The CDR3 DNA follows: TGCGCCAGCAGCTGGGGGACTAGCGGGAGCAAAGGGAATGAGCAGTTCTTC. It yields the protein CASSWGTSGSKGNEQFF.

This clone showed up just once. V and J are TRBV21-1 and TRBJ2-2. TRBV21-1 is described as a pseudogene. CDR3 length: 16 amino acids. CDR3 DNA sequence: TGTGCCAGCAGCAAAAAGGGGACGGAGAACACCGGGGAGCTGTTTTTT. It encodes CASSKKGTENTGELFF.

The chain carries TRBV7-2 and TRBJ2-1; 7 bases agree with TRBD2. The length of the CDR3 is 14 residues. The ends lost 1 base at V and 14 bases at J; junction bases unmatched: 11. Germline lookup yields CDR1 SGHTA and CDR2 FQGNSA. The CDR3 sequence is CASSLVLATPPKFF. DNA for the CDR3: TGTGCCAGCAGCTTAGTACTAGCGACCCCCCCCAAGTTCTTC. Using reference TRBV7-2 and TRBJ2-1 for the parts outside the CDR3, the full variable domain is GAGVSQSPSNKVTEKGKDVELRCDPISGHTALYWYRQSLGQGLEFLIYFQGNSAPDKSGLPSDRFSAERTGGSVSTLTIQRTQQEDSAVYLCASSLVLATPPKFFGPGTRLTVL.

This chain uses TRBV6-1 with TRBJ2-2, with 9 bases fitting TRBD2. In germline, CDR1 is MNHNS, CDR2 SASEGT. J was trimmed by 7 bases and V by 4 bases; bases with no gene match: 10. CDR3 length equals 16 residues. CDR3 in DNA: TGTGCCAGCAGTGCTATAGCGGGAGAGTTGAGCGGGGAGCTGTTTTTT. Amino acid sequence: CASSAIAGELSGELFF.

V and J are TRBV16 and TRBJ2-3; possible D gene TRBD2, 5 bases. The CDR3 totals 13 residues. CDR1 is KGHSY, CDR2 FQNENV, per germline. V was clipped by 0 bases and J by 7 bases, with 8 bases between them. CDR3 amino acids: CASSQSPGNTQYF. The CDR3, as DNA: TGTGCCAGCAGCCAATCGCCGGGGAATACGCAGTATTTT.

The V call is TRBV5-1, the J call TRBJ2-3; D remains unclear. CDR1 and CDR2 (germline): SGHRS, YFSETQ. CDR3 length equals 14 residues. Between the trimmed V and J ends, which lost 0 bases and 1 base, there was a span of 6 bases. The CDR3 protein is CASSLALGTDTQYF. The DNA of the CDR3 is TGCGCCAGCAGCTTGGCCTTGGGCACAGATACGCAGTATTTT. Filled out from reference TRBV5-1 and TRBJ2-3, the complete variable domain reads KAGVTQTPRYLIKTRGQQVTLSCSPISGHRSVSWYQQTPGQGLQFLFEYFSETQRNKGNFPGRFSGRQFSNSRSEMNVSTLELGDSALYLCASSLALGTDTQYFGPGTRLTVL.

The chain uses TRBV7-2 and TRBJ2-5; TRBD1 matches 7 bases. Germline-derived CDR1 and CDR2 are SGHTA and FQGNSA. The V and J ends lost 5 bases and 1 base, in that order; junction bases with no gene match: 13. This CDR3 has 17 residues. The CDR3 loop is CASSVGAPDRVQETQYF. The CDR3 DNA reads TGTGCCAGCAGCGTCGGAGCTCCCGACAGGGTCCAAGAGACCCAGTACTTC.

The V call is TRBV14, the J call TRBJ1-1; D is unresolved. CDR3 length: 13 residues. Trimming cost V 5 bases and J 1 base, with 8 bases left between them. CDR1 is SGHDN and CDR2 is FVKESK in the germline V gene. The CDR3 reads CASSAFENTEAFF. DNA of the CDR3: TGTGCCAGCAGCGCGTTTGAGAACACTGAAGCTTTCTTT.